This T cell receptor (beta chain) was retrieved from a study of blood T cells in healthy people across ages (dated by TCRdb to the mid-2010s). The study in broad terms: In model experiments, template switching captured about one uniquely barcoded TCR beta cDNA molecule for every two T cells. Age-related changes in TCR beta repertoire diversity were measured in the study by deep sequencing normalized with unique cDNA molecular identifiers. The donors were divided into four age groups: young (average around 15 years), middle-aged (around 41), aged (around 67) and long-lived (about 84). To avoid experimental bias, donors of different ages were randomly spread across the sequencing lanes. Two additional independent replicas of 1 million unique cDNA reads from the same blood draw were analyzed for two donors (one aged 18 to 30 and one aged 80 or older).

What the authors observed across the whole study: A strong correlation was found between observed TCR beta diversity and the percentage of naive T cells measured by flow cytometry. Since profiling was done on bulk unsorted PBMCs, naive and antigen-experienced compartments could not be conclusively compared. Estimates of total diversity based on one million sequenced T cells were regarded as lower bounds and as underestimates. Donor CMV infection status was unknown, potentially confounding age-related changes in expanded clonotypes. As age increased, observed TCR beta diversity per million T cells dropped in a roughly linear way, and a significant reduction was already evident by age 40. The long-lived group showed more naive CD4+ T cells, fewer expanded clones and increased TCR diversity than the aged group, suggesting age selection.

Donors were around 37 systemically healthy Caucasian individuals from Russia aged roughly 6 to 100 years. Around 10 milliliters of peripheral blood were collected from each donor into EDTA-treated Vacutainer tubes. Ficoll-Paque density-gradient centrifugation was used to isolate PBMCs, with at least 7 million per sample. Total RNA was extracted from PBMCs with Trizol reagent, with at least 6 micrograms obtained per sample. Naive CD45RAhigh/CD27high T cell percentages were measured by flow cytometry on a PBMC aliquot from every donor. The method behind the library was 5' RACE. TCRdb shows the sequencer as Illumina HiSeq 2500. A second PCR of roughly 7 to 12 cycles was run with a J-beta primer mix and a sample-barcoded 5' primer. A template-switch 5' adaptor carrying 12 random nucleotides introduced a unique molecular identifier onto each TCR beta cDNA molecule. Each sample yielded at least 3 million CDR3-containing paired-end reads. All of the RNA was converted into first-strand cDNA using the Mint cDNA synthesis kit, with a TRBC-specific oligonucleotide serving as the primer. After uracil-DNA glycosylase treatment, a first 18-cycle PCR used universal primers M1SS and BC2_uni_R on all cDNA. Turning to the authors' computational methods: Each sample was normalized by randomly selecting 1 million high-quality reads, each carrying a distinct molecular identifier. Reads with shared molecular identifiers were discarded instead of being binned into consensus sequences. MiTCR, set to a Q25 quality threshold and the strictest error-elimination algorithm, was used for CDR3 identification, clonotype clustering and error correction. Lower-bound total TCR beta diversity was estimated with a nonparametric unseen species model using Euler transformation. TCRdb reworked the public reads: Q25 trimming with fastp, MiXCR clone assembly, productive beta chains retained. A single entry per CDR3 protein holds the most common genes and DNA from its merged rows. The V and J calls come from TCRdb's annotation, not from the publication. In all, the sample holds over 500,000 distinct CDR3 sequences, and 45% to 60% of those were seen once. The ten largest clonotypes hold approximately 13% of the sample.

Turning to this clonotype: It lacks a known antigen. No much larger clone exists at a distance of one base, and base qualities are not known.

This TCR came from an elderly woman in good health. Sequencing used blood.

The DNA sequence follows: TGTGCCAGCTGTTGGACTAGCGGGAGCTCCTACAATGAGCAGTACTTC. Its amino acids are CASCWTSGSSYNEQYF. The rearrangement joined TRBV2 to TRBJ2-1, and TRBD2 matches 13 of the central bases. The DNA end is a closer match to TRBJ2-7, so the J assignment may be wrong. The CDR3 covers 16 residues, taking in both the cysteine and the phenylalanine. The retained sequence is limited to the CDR3, 48 bases, with the frame set at the first base. CDR1 and CDR2 are read off the germline V gene as SNHLY and FYNNEI.